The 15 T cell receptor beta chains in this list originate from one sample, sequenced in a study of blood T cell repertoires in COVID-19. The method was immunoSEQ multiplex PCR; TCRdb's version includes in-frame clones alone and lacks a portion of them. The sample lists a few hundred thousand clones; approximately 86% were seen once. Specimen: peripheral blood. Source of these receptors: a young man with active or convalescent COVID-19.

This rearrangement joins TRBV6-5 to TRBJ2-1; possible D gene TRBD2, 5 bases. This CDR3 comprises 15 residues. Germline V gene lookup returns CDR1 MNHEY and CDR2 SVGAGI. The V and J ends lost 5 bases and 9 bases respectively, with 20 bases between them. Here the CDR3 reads CASSPRVVGSGEQFF. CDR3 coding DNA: TGTGCCAGCAGTCCGCGGGTAGTGGGGTCTGGTGAGCAGTTCTTC.

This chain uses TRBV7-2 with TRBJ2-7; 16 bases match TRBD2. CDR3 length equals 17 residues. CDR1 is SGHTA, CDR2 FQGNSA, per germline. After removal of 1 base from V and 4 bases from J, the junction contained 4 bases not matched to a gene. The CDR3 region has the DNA TGTGCCAGCAGCTTAGTCGGGACTAGCGGGGGGGCATACGAGCAGTACTTC. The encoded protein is CASSLVGTSGGAYEQYF.

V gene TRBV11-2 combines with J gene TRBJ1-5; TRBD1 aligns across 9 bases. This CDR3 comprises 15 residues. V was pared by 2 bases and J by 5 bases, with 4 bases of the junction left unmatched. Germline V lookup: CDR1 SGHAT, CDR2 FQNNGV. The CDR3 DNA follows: TGTGCCAGCAGCTTAAGGACAGGGGACGATCAGCCCCAGCATTTT. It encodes CASSLRTGDDQPQHF. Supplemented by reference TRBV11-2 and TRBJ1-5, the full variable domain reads EAGVAQSPRYKIIEKRQSVAFWCNPISGHATLYWYQQILGQGPKLLIQFQNNGVVDDSQLPKDRFSAERLKGVDSTLKIQPAKLEDSAVYLCASSLRTGDDQPQHFGDGTRLSIL.

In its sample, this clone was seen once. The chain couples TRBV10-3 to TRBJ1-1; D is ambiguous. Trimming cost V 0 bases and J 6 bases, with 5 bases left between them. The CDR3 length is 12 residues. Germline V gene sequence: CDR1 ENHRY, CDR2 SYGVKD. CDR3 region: CAISESGAEAFF. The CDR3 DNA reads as TGTGCCATCAGTGAGTCAGGAGCTGAAGCTTTCTTT.

CDR3 coding DNA: TGTGCCAGCAGCCCCCGTCAGGGCCCTTTGTATACGCAGTATTTT. It yields the protein CASSPRQGPLYTQYF. The V call is TRBV3-1 (or the pseudogene TRBV3-2), the J call TRBJ2-3; D is perhaps TRBD1 (5 bases). Trimming took 4 bases from V and 7 from J, leaving 18 bases between them. The CDR3 contains 15 residues. CDR1 LGHDT and CDR2 YNNKEL come from the germline V gene (reference sequence).

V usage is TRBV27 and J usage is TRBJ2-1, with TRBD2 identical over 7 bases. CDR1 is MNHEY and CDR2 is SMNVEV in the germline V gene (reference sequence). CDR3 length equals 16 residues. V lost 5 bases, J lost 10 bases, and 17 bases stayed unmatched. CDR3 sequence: CASSPLGGGRDMEQFF. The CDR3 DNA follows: TGTGCCAGCAGTCCCTTGGGCGGGGGAAGAGATATGGAGCAGTTCTTC.

The CDR3 sequence is CASSLRTSGNTGELFF. CDR3 DNA: TGTGCCAGCAGCCTACGGACTAGCGGAAACACCGGGGAGCTGTTTTTT. The V and J genes are TRBV4-2 and TRBJ2-2; 10 bases fit TRBD2. The trim removed 4 bases at V and 2 bases at J, leaving 4 bases unmatched. Germline V CDR1 and CDR2: LGHNA, YNFKEQ. CDR3 size: 16 residues.

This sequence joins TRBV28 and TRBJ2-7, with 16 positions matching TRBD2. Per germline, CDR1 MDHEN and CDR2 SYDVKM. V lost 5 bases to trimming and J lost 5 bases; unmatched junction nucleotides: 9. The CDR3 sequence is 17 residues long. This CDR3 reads CASSRPGLAGGLHEQYF. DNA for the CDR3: TGTGCCAGCAGTCGCCCGGGACTAGCGGGAGGGTTACACGAGCAGTACTTC.

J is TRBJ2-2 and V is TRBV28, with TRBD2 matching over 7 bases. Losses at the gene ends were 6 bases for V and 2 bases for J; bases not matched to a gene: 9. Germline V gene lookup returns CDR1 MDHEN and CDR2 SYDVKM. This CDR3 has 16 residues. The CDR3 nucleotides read TGTGCCAGCAGCCCCGGTCGGGGGGTCAACACCGGGGAGCTGTTTTTT. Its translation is CASSPGRGVNTGELFF.

The chain's CDR3 is CASSLPRTGVGTEAFF. The CDR3 DNA reads as TGTGCCAGCAGCTTACCGAGGACAGGGGTGGGTACTGAAGCTTTCTTT. The gene calls are TRBV11-2 and TRBJ1-1, with 9 bases aligning to TRBD1. The germline V gene has CDR1 SGHAT and CDR2 FQNNGV. V was clipped by 2 bases and J by 5 bases; unmatched bases: 9. The CDR3 is 16 amino acids. Full variable domain (outside the CDR3, taken from reference TRBV11-2 and TRBJ1-1): EAGVAQSPRYKIIEKRQSVAFWCNPISGHATLYWYQQILGQGPKLLIQFQNNGVVDDSQLPKDRFSAERLKGVDSTLKIQPAKLEDSAVYLCASSLPRTGVGTEAFFGQGTRLTVV.

The CDR3 loop reads CASSFNRVRDSPLHF. Here the CDR3 DNA reads TGTGCCAGCAGTTTCAACAGGGTGCGTGATTCACCCCTCCACTTT. V is TRBV27 and J is TRBJ1-6, with a tentative D call TRBD1 (6 bases). The CDR3 spans 15 residues. Germline CDR1 MNHEY, CDR2 SMNVEV (reference sequence). Trimming removed 3 bases from V and 8 bases from J, with 14 bases in between.

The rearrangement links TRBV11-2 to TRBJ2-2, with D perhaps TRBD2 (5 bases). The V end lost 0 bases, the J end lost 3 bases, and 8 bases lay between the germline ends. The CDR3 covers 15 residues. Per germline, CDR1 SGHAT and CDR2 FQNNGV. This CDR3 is CASSLETGYTGELFF. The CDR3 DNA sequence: TGTGCCAGCAGCTTAGAGACGGGATACACCGGGGAGCTGTTTTTT.

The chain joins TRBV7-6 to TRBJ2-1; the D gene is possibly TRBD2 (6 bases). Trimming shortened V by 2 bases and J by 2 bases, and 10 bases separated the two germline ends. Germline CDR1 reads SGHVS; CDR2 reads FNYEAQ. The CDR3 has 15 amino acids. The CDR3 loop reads CASSLSGSPYNEQFF. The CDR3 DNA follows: TGTGCCAGCAGCTTAAGCGGGTCTCCCTACAATGAGCAGTTCTTC.

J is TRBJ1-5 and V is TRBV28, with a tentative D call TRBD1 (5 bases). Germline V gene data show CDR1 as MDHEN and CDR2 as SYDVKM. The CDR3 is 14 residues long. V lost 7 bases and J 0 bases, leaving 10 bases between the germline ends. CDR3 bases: TGTGCCAGCACTCTCGGGGGTAGCAATCAGCCCCAGCATTTT. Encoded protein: CASTLGGSNQPQHF.

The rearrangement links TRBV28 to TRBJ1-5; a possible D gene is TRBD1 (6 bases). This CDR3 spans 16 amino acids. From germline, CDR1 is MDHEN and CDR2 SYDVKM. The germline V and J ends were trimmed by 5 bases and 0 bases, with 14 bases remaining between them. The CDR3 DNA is TGTGCCAGCAGTAAAACAGGGAGACTTAGCAATCAGCCCCAGCATTTT. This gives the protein CASSKTGRLSNQPQHF.